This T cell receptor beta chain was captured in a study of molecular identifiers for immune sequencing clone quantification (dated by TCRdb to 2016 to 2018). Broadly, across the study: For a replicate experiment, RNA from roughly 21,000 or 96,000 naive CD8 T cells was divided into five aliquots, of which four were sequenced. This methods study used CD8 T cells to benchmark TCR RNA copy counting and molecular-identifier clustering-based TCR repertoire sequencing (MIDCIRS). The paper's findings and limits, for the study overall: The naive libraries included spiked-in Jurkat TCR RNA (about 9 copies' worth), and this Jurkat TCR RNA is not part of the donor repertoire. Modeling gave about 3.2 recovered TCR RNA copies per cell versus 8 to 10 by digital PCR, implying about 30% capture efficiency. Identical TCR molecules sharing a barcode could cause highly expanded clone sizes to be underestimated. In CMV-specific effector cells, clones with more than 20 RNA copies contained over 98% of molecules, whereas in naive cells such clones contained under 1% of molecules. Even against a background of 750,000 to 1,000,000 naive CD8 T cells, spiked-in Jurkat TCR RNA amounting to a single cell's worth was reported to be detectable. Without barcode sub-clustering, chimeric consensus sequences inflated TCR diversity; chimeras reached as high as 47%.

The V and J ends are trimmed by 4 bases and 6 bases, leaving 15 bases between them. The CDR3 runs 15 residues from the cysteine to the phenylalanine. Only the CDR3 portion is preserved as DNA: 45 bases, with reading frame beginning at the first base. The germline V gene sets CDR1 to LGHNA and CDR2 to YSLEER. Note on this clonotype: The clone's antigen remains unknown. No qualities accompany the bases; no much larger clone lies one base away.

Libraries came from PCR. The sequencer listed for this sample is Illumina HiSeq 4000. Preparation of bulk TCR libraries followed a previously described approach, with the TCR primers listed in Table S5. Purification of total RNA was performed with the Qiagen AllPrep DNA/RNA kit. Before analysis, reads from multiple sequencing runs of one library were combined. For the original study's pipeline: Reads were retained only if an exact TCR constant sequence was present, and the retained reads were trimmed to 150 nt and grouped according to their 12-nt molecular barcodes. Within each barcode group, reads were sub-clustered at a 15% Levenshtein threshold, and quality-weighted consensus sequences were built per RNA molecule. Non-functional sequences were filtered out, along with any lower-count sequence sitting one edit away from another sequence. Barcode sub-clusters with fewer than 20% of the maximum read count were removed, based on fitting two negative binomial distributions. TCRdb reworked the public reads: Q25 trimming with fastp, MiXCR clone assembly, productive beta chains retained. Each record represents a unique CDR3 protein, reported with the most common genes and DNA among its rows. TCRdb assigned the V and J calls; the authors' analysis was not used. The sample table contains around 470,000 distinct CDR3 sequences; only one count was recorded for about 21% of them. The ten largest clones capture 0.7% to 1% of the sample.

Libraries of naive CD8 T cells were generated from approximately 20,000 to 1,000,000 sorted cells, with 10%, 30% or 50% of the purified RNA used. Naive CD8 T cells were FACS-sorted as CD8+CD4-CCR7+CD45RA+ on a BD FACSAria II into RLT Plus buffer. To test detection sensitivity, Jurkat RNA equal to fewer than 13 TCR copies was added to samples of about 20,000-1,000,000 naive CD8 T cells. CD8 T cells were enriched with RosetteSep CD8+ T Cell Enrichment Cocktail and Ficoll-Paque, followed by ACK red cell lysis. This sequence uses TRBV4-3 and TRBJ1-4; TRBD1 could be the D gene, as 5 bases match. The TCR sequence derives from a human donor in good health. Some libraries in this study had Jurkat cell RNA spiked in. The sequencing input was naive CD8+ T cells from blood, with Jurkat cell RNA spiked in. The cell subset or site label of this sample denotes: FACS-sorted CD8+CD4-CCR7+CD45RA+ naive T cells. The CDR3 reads CASSPSRDGYEKLFF. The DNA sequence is TGCGCCAGCAGCCCAAGTAGGGACGGCTATGAAAAACTGTTTTTT.